This entry is about one TCR beta chain. This record comes from a study of blood T cell repertoires in COVID-19. Across the study: COVID-19 samples collected from the United States, Italy and Spain covered acute and convalescent phases. In each case, the material was cDNA or gDNA derived from T cells, B-cell-depleted T cells, or PBMCs.

Authors' methods: Counts of nucleated cells, estimated from reference gene primer amplification, were obtained. Clones were read by immunoSEQ multiplex PCR, and TCRdb kept only the in-frame ones, dropping some. V, J and clone size reflect that table, while D and trimming were determined from the DNA. This table has approximately 200,000 clones, 70% to 90% appearing once. V shed 3 bases, J shed 2 bases, and the junction held 3 bases outside the gene matches. The CDR3 has 17 residues. Germline assignment: CDR1 KGHSH and CDR2 LQKENI. The rearrangement links TRBV18 to TRBJ2-6, with TRBD1 matching 11 bases. Sample: peripheral blood. This clonotype originated in a man between 50 and 59 years old who had recovered from COVID-19. CDR3 in DNA: TGTGCCAGCTCACCGGGACAGGGGGTCGCTGGGGCCAACGTCCTGACTTTC. Translation gives CASSPGQGVAGANVLTF. The full variable domain, completed using reference TRBV18 and TRBJ2-6, is NAGVMQNPRHLVRRRGQEARLRCSPMKGHSHVYWYRQLPEEGLKFMVYLQKENIIDESGMPKERFSAEFPKEGPSILRIQQVVRGDSAAYFCASSPGQGVAGANVLTFGAGSRLTVL.